This T cell receptor (beta chain) derives from a study of cytomegalovirus exposure and HLA in healthy donors. Primers for the PCR totalled 60 Vbeta and 13 Jbeta. Sequenced by immunoSEQ multiplex PCR; TCRdb stores in-frame clones only, minus some. The sample lists 110,000 or so clones; 70% to 85% were seen once. In germline, CDR1 is SGHRS, CDR2 YFSETQ. Unmatched junction bases numbered 7, after V lost 4 bases and J lost 1 base. The CDR3 has 15 residues. Sequencing input: PBMCs. The clonotype comes from a woman aged 18-35 years in good health and CMV-seronegative. The chain has TRBV5-1 and TRBJ2-5, with TRBD2 matching 7 bases. The CDR3, as DNA: TGCGCCAGCAGCAGCAGCGGGGCCCCCCAAGAGACCCAGTACTTC. Translation: CASSSSGAPQETQYF.